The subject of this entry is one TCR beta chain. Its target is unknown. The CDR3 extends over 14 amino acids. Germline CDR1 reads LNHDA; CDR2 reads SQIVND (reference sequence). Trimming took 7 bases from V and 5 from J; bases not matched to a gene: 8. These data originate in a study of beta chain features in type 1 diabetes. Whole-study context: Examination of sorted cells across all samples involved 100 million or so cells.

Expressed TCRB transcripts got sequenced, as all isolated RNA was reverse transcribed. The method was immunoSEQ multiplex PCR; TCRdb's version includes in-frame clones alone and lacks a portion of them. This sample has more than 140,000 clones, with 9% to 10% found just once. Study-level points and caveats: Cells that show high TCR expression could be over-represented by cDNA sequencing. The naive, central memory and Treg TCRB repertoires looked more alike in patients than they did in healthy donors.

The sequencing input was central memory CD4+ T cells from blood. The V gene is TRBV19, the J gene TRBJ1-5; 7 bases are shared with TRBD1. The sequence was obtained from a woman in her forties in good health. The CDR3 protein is CASNADRADQPQHF. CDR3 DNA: TGTGCCAGTAATGCTGACAGGGCCGATCAGCCCCAGCATTTT.